The subject of this entry is one TCR beta chain. These data originate in a study of blood T cell repertoires in COVID-19. The CDR3 has 15 amino acids. V was pared by 6 bases and J by 0 bases, with 12 bases between. Germline V gene sequence: CDR1 MNHEY, CDR2 SVGAGI. Produced via immunoSEQ multiplex PCR; TCRdb's table is partial and in-frame only. Among 350,000 or so clones listed, more than 75% were seen once. Sequencing was carried out using PBMCs or T cells enriched from blood (not recorded which). The receptor comes from a woman aged 25 to 39 who had recovered from COVID-19. The chain is built from TRBV6-5 and TRBJ1-3; D not certain. CDR3 sequence (DNA): TGTGCCAGCAGCCCAAGCGTGAGCTCTGGAAACACCATATATTTT. Its translation: CASSPSVSSGNTIYF.